The next 17 T cell receptor beta chains were all read from a single sample in a study of cytomegalovirus exposure and HLA in healthy donors (dated by TCRdb to about 2017). Libraries were prepared through the immunoSEQ multiplex PCR assay. For the multiplex PCR, a mixture combining 60 forward primers for TCR Vbeta segments and 13 reverse primers for TCR Jbeta segments was used. What TCRdb holds here is the immuneACCESS table cut down to in-frame rearrangements. Part of the clones is not present; checked against another copy, under half of the missing clones reflect an unresolved V gene, and the others are unexplained. Counted in this sample were 200,000 to 250,000 clones; approximately 84% of them appeared once. The top ten hold about 0.58% of the sample. Sequenced material: PBMCs. Source of these receptors: a woman aged 40-49 years in good health and CMV-seronegative.

This sequence joins TRBV5-1 and TRBJ2-2; possibly TRBD1 for D (5 bases). Trimming shortened V by 4 bases and J by 7 bases, and 17 bases separated the two germline ends. The CDR3 has 15 residues. Germline V gives CDR1 SGHRS, CDR2 YFSETQ. CDR3 DNA sequence: TGCGCCAGCAGCAACGAGACAGCGTTCAGCGGGGAGCTGTTTTTT. This codes for CASSNETAFSGELFF.

The chain uses TRBV28 and TRBJ1-4; unclear D gene. The CDR3 sequence is 16 residues long. The germline CDR1 and CDR2 sequences are MDHEN and SYDVKM. V was clipped by 1 base and J by 2 bases, with 11 bases between them. CDR3 protein: CASSLFRGSTNEKLFF. CDR3 nucleotide sequence: TGTGCCAGCAGTTTATTTCGGGGTAGCACTAATGAAAAACTGTTTTTT.

This clone was counted a few times. Other DNA sequences within the sample encode an identical CDR3. The chain combines TRBV7-2 with TRBJ1-2, with 10 nucleotides matching TRBD1. The J segment lost 3 bases and the V segment lost 4 bases, leaving 5 bases of the junction unmatched. This CDR3 spans 15 amino acids. CDR1 is SGHTA and CDR2 is FQGNSA in the germline V gene. The CDR3 is CASSSRDRGDYGYTF. The CDR3 nucleotides are TGTGCCAGCAGCTCCCGGGACAGGGGCGACTATGGCTACACCTTC.

This chain connects TRBV28 to TRBJ1-6, with TRBD1 as a possible D gene (5 bases). Germline CDR1 and CDR2: MDHEN and SYDVKM. V was pared by 7 bases and J by 6 bases, with 13 bases between. The CDR3 is 14 amino acids. CDR3 DNA sequence: TGTGCCAGCATGCGGGGCAGTTCTAATTCACCCCTCCACTTT. It specifies CASMRGSSNSPLHF.

This clone was seen only once. The rearrangement joins TRBV30 to TRBJ2-7; a possible D gene is TRBD1 (5 bases). Between the trimmed V and J ends, which lost 5 bases and 3 bases, there was a span of 14 bases. Germline-derived CDR1 and CDR2 are GTSNPN and SVGIG (reference sequence). This CDR3 spans 13 amino acids. The CDR3 bases are TGTGCCTGGGCCCTGGGGCAGAACTACGAGCAGTACTTC. Encoded protein: CAWALGQNYEQYF.

The genes are TRBV9 and TRBJ1-2; TRBD1 might be the D (6 bases). Germline V CDR1 and CDR2: SGDLS, YYNGEE. The CDR3 is made up of 14 amino acids. V dropped 3 bases and J dropped 2 bases, with 11 bases sitting between them. The CDR3 nucleotides are TGTGCCAGCAGCGCCGTAACAGGGAACTATGGCTACACCTTC. Amino acid sequence: CASSAVTGNYGYTF.

The count of this clone is one. The CDR3 DNA reads as TGTGCCAGCAGCGTAGAGGGAGCTAGCGGGGACGAGCAGTACTTC. Encoded protein: CASSVEGASGDEQYF. The chain links TRBV9 to TRBJ2-7; 9 positions match TRBD2. The CDR3 covers 15 residues. Germline CDR1 SGDLS, CDR2 YYNGEE. V lost 0 bases to trimming and J lost 5 bases; unmatched junction nucleotides: 6. The variable domain in full, with the rest retrieved from reference TRBV9 and TRBJ2-7, is DSGVTQTPKHLITATGQRVTLRCSPRSGDLSVYWYQQSLDQGLQFLIQYYNGEERAKGNILERFSAQQFPDLHSELNLSSLELGDSALYFCASSVEGASGDEQYFGPGTRLTVT.

Concerning this clone itself: No DNA is shown, since the ends of the CDR3 on it are uncertain; the CDR3 is the one TCRdb lists. The J gene is TRBJ1-2, the V gene TRBV21-1; TRBD1 reflects the table's D call only, with no check against the DNA. TRBV21-1 is a pseudogene segment. The CDR3 comprises 18 residues, both ends counted. The CDR3 sequence is CASSKWGRGTANFYGYTF.

CDR3 nucleotides: TGTGCCAGCAGAAGTGGCGATACGCAGTATTTT. Translating gives CASRSGDTQYF. The chain is built from TRBV5-6 and TRBJ2-3; D is unresolved. The V gene lost 5 bases and the J gene lost 6 bases, with 7 bases spanning the gap. The CDR3 is 11 amino acids. Germline V gives CDR1 SGHDT, CDR2 YYEEEE.

The V and J genes are TRBV7-9 and TRBJ1-1, with 7 bases fitting TRBD1. V was clipped by 5 bases and J by 0 bases; unmatched bases: 6. Germline V gene lookup returns CDR1 SEHNR and CDR2 FQNEAQ (reference sequence). The CDR3 consists of 15 residues. Here the CDR3 reads CASSPTGLMNTEAFF. The CDR3 nucleotides are TGTGCCAGCAGCCCGACAGGGTTAATGAACACTGAAGCTTTCTTT.

This chain connects TRBV11-3 to TRBJ1-1, with 10 bases identical to TRBD1. The germline CDR1 and CDR2 sequences are SGHNT and YENEEA. This CDR3 spans 17 amino acids. The ends lost 4 bases at V and 1 base at J; junction bases unmatched: 9. The DNA for the CDR3 is TGTGCCAGCAGCTCAAGGGGACAGGGGATAAGGAACACTGAAGCTTTCTTT. Its translation: CASSSRGQGIRNTEAFF.

The chain employs TRBV5-1 and TRBJ1-6; D uncertain. The length of the CDR3 is 16 residues. CDR1 is SGHRS and CDR2 is YFSETQ in the germline V gene. The V end lost 4 bases, the J end lost 0 bases, and 11 bases lay between the germline ends. The CDR3 protein is CASSPNLSSYNSPLHF. The CDR3 nucleotides are TGCGCCAGCAGCCCGAATTTGAGCTCCTATAATTCACCCCTCCACTTT.

The V and J genes are TRBV29-1 and TRBJ2-6, with D perhaps matching TRBD1 (5 bases). The germline gives CDR1 SQVTM, CDR2 ANQGSEA. This CDR3 comprises 13 residues. The V end was cut by 6 bases, the J end by 2 bases, with 8 bases between. This chain's CDR3 is CSVYRTGANVLTF. In DNA form, the CDR3 reads TGCAGCGTATACAGGACTGGGGCCAACGTCCTGACTTTC.

CDR3 DNA sequence: TGCAGCGTTGTAGGCGGGGAGATCTATGGCTACACCTTC. This encodes CSVVGGEIYGYTF. The rearrangement joins TRBV29-1 to TRBJ1-2; no definite D call. The V gene lost 4 bases and the J gene lost 4 bases, with 13 bases spanning the gap. In germline, CDR1 is SQVTM, CDR2 ANQGSEA. This CDR3 has 13 amino acids. The variable domain in full, completed from reference TRBV29-1 and TRBJ1-2, reads SAVISQKPSRDICQRGTSLTIQCQVDSQVTMMFWYRQQPGQSLTLIATANQGSEATYESGFVIDKFPISRPNLTFSTLTVSNMSPEDSSIYLCSVVGGEIYGYTFGSGTRLTVV.

The chain links TRBV30 to TRBJ1-4; D unclear. The germline gives CDR1 GTSNPN, CDR2 SVGIG (reference sequence). Trimming shortened V by 2 bases and J by 1 base, and 5 bases separated the two germline ends. There are 13 residues in the CDR3. CDR3 in amino acids: CAWSHGTNEKLFF. The CDR3 DNA follows: TGTGCCTGGAGTCACGGAACTAATGAAAAACTGTTTTTT.

The chain recombines TRBV5-1 with TRBJ1-1, with 7 bases lining up with TRBD1. The CDR3 runs 15 residues. Per the germline V gene, CDR1 is SGHRS and CDR2 is YFSETQ. Trimming removed 0 bases from V and 1 base from J; junction bases left unmatched: 3. The CDR3 nucleotides read TGCGCCAGCAGCTTGGTTCGGACAGGGAACACTGAAGCTTTCTTT. Its protein is CASSLVRTGNTEAFF.

The chain combines TRBV4-1 with TRBJ2-7; the D gene is possibly TRBD1 (6 bases). The CDR3 totals 17 residues. Trimming took off 1 base at V and 0 bases at J, with 16 bases between the two ends. In germline, CDR1 is MGHRA, CDR2 YSYEKL. The CDR3: CASSQGEKDSFSYEQYF. The CDR3 DNA is TGCGCCAGCAGCCAAGGGGAAAAGGACAGTTTCTCCTACGAGCAGTACTTC.